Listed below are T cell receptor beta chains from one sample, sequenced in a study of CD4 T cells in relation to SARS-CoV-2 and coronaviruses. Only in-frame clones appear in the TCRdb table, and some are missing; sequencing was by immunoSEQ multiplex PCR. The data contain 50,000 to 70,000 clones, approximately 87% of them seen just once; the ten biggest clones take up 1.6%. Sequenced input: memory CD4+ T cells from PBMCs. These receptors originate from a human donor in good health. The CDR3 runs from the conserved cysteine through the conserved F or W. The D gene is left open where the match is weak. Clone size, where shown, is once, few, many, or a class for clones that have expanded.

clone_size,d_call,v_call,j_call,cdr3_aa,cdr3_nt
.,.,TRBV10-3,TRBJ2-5,CATKDQAGSETQYF,TGTGCCACAAAAGACCAGGCAGGGTCGGAGACCCAGTACTTC
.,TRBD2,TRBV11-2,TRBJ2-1,CASSLLAGQGSYNEQFF,TGTGCCAGCAGCTTACTAGCGGGCCAAGGTAGCTACAATGAGCAGTTCTTC
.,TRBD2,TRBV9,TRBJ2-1,CASSIQSGGLYEQFF,TGTGCCAGCAGCATCCAAAGCGGGGGGCTATATGAGCAGTTCTTC
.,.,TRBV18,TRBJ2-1,CASSPPPTNEQFF,TGTGCCAGCTCACCACCTCCCACAAATGAGCAGTTCTTC
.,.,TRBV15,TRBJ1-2,CATSRDGGSYTF,TGTGCCACCAGCAGAGACGGAGGAAGCTACACCTTC
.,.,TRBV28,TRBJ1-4,CASSFTLNEKLFF,TGTGCCAGCAGTTTCACGTTGAATGAAAAACTGTTTTTT
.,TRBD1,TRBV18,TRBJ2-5,CASTGDTLETQYF,TGTGCCAGTACAGGGGACACCTTGGAGACCCAGTACTTC
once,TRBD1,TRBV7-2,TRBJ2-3,CASSLSSRTGRTDTQYF,TGTGCCAGCAGCTTATCCTCCAGGACAGGTCGCACAGATACGCAGTATTTT
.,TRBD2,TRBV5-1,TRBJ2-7,CASRVWREGRGPSYEQYF,TGCGCCAGCAGGGTTTGGCGGGAGGGCCGAGGGCCCTCCTACGAGCAGTACTTC
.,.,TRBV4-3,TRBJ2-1,CASSLSPSGDLINEQFF,TGCGCCAGCAGCCTCTCACCGTCGGGGGACCTTATCAATGAGCAGTTCTTC
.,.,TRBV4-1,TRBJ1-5,CASSPRDVDSNQPQHF,TGCGCCAGCAGCCCCCGGGACGTCGATAGCAATCAGCCCCAGCATTTT
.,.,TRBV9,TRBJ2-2,CASSVGGWAHTGELFF,TGTGCCAGCAGCGTAGGAGGATGGGCTCACACCGGGGAGCTGTTTTTT
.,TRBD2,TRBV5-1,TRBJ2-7,CASNPSGREEQYF,TGCGCCAGCAATCCCAGCGGGAGGGAGGAGCAGTACTTC
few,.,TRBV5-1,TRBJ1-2,CASSFGGTNYGYTF,TGCGCCAGCAGCTTTGGAGGTACTAACTATGGCTACACCTTC
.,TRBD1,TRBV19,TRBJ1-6,CASSTTGGNSPLHF,TGTGCCAGTAGTACGACAGGGGGCAATTCACCCCTCCACTTT
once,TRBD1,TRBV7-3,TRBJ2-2,CASRQGANTGELFF,TGTGCCAGCAGACAGGGGGCTAACACCGGGGAGCTGTTTTTT
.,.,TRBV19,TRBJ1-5,CASKDRLGQPQHF,TGTGCCAGTAAAGACAGGCTGGGACAGCCCCAGCATTTT
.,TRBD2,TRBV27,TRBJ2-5,CASSDPPGLAGSAETQYF,TGTGCCAGCAGTGACCCCCCGGGACTAGCGGGATCCGCGGAGACCCAGTACTTC
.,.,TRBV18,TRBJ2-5,CASSPTGRETQYF,TGTGCCAGCTCACCGACAGGCCGGGAGACCCAGTACTTC
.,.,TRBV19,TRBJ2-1,CASSILGQGYNEQFF,TGTGCCAGTAGTATTCTAGGTCAGGGGTACAATGAGCAGTTCTTC
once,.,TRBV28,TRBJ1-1,CASSLQSGAVTEAFF,TGTGCCAGCAGTCTACAATCGGGGGCGGTCACTGAAGCTTTCTTT
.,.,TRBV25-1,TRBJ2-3,CASRGSGDTQYF,TGTGCCAGCAGGGGGTCGGGAGATACGCAGTATTTT
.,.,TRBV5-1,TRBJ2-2,CASSLRGGPNSGELFF,TGCGCCAGCAGCCTAAGGGGGGGACCGAATTCCGGGGAGCTGTTTTTT
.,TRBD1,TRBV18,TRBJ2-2,CASSRSTGVDTGELFF,TGTGCCAGCTCACGATCGACAGGGGTAGACACCGGGGAGCTGTTTTTT
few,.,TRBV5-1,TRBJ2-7,CASSRDAQGNEQYF,TGCGCCTCCTCCAGGGACGCCCAGGGGAACGAGCAGTACTTC
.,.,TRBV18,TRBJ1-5,CASSPNVNSNQPQHF,TGTGCCAGCTCACCAAACGTTAATAGCAATCAGCCCCAGCATTTT
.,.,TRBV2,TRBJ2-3,CASSVSGLVTDTQYF,TGTGCCAGCAGTGTTAGTGGCTTGGTCACAGATACGCAGTATTTT
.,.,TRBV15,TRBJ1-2,CATSRGGRGSYGYTF,TGTGCCACCAGCAGAGGGGGGAGGGGGTCCTATGGCTACACCTTC
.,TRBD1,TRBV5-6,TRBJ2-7,CASSSRTGYRYEQYF,TGTGCCAGCAGCTCCAGGACAGGGTATAGATACGAGCAGTACTTC
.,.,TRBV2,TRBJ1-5,CASRGATQHF,TGTGCCAGCAGGGGGGCCACCCAGCATTTT
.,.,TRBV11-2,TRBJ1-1,CASSFVRKNTEAFF,TGTGCCAGCAGCTTCGTCCGGAAGAACACTGAAGCTTTCTTT
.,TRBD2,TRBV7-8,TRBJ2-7,CASSIRRTSGAHEQYF,TGTGCCAGCAGCATCAGAAGGACTAGCGGGGCTCACGAGCAGTACTTC
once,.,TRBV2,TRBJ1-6,CASSEARGANSPLHF,TGTGCCAGCAGTGAAGCGAGGGGCGCGAATTCACCCCTCCACTTT
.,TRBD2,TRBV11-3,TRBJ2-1,CASSPGGGQSSYNEQFF,TGTGCCAGCAGCCCGGGAGGGGGGCAGAGCTCCTACAATGAGCAGTTCTTC
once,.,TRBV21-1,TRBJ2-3,CASSREAGPSTDTQYF,TGTGCCAGCAGCAGGGAAGCGGGGCCTAGCACAGATACGCAGTATTTT
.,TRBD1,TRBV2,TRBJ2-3,CASRDRTDTQYF,TGTGCCAGCAGGGACAGGACAGATACGCAGTATTTT
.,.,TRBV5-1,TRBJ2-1,CASSLEQGDNEQFF,TGCGCCAGCAGCTTGGAACAGGGAGACAATGAGCAGTTCTTC
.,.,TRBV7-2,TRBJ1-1,CASSLALGATEAFF,TGTGCCAGCAGCTTAGCTCTAGGGGCCACTGAAGCTTTCTTT
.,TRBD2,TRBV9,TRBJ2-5,CASSATVGRETQYF,TGTGCCAGCAGCGCGACGGTCGGGAGGGAGACCCAGTACTTC
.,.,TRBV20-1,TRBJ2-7,CSARDGRDPEF,TGCAGTGCTAGAGACGGCCGGGACCCCGAGTTC
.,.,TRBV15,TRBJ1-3,CATSSSGTYSGNTIYF,TGTGCCACCAGCTCGAGTGGGACATACTCTGGAAACACCATATATTTT
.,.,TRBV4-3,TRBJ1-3,CASSQDYQTGTIYF,TGCGCCAGCAGCCAAGACTACCAGACAGGCACCATATATTTT
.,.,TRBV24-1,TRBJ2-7,CATSDSGRATYEQYF,TGTGCCACCAGTGATTCGGGCAGGGCAACTTACGAGCAGTACTTC
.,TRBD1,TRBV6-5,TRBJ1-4,CASGRPGQEREKLFF,TGTGCCAGTGGGAGACCGGGACAGGAGCGTGAAAAACTGTTTTTT
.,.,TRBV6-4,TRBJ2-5,CASSDSRGGTQYF,TGTGCCAGCAGTGACTCGAGGGGAGGGACCCAGTACTTC
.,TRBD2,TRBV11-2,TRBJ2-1,CASSSGTSYNEQFF,TGTGCCAGCAGCTCCGGGACTAGCTACAATGAGCAGTTCTTC
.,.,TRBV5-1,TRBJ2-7,CASSLASQSLHYEQYF,TGCGCCAGCAGCTTGGCCAGCCAATCCCTCCACTACGAGCAGTACTTC
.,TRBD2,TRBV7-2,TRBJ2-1,CASSQLAGGDNEQFF,TGTGCCAGCAGCCAGCTAGCGGGAGGGGACAATGAGCAGTTCTTC
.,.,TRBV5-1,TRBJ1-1,CASSLLGDTNTEAFF,TGCGCCAGCAGCTTGCTTGGTGACACGAACACTGAAGCTTTCTTT
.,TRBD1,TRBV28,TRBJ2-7,CASRRDRNYEQYF,TGTGCCAGCCGGAGGGACAGGAACTACGAGCAGTACTTC
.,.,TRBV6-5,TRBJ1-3,CASSLGPVVDTIYF,TGTGCCAGCAGTCTGGGCCCAGTGGTAGACACCATATATTTT
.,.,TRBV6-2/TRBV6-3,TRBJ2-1,CASSYSSDKGYNEQFF,TGTGCCAGCAGTTACTCATCGGACAAGGGTTACAATGAGCAGTTCTTC
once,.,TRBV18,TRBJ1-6,CASSTSNTPLHF,TGTGCCAGCTCTACCAGTAACACACCCCTCCACTTT
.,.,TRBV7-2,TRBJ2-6,CASSDSGANVLTF,TGTGCCAGCAGCGATAGTGGGGCCAACGTCCTGACTTTC
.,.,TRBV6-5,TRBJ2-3,CASRTRQATDTQYF,TGTGCCAGCAGAACCAGGCAGGCCACAGATACGCAGTATTTT
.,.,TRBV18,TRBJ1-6,CASSPRRDSNSPLHF,TGTGCCAGCTCACCACGGAGGGATAGTAATTCACCCCTCCACTTT
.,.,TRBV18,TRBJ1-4,CASSPFSQIEKLFF,TGTGCCAGCTCGCCCTTTTCACAGATCGAAAAACTGTTTTTT
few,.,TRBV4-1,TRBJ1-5,CASSQEVTGDQPQHF,TGCGCCAGCAGCCAAGAGGTCACGGGGGATCAGCCCCAGCATTTT
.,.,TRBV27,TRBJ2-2,CASTKGDTGELFF,TGTGCCTCCACCAAGGGGGACACCGGGGAGCTGTTTTTT